This TCR beta chain originates from a study of cytotoxic CD8 clonotypes in ibrutinib-treated CLL (dated by TCRdb to about 2021). For the wider study: The cohort was composed of around twelve relapsed/refractory and fewer than 16 treatment-naive patients; IGHV unmutated status was identified in 17 patients. An average of 255,043 productive templates and 94,082 productive rearrangements was obtained per sample. Longitudinal samples were obtainable from about 30% of the roughly 90 participants in the trial. Cryopreserved peripheral blood mononuclear cells were collected before treatment, at response, and at either disease progression or sustained remission. Samples at response were collected after a median of roughly twelve months of treatment, with a range of roughly 6 to 40 months. Partial responses were observed in 24 patients and complete responses in 2; after a median follow-up of roughly 62 months, remission was maintained in roughly 15 patients and progression was observed in approximately 12. Every remission and progressive disease sample was obtained while ibrutinib was still being received by the patients. The research as a whole found: Baseline clonality exceeded that of age-matched healthy donors and correlated strongly with circulating CD8+ T-cell counts. Public clonotypes were rare and either shrank or stayed stable during treatment, and the rise in clonality at ibrutinib response reflected expansion of private clonotypes. Lymph node repertoires were not examined, and the timing of sampling was not matched between patients in sustained remission and those whose disease progressed. Clonality rose at ibrutinib response, remained stable during sustained remission, and dropped back toward baseline at progression.

In regard to this clone: No cognate antigen has been identified for it. There are no base qualities to consult, and no much larger clone falls within one base.

A MiSeq instrument was used for deep resolution sequencing, which targeted depths ranging from 1 in 1 million up to 1 in 200,000 T cells, with coverage averaging 10x for each clonotype. The immunoSEQ hsTCRB Kit was used to generate TCR beta libraries. For the original study's pipeline: Data were analyzed with ImmunoSEQ Data Assistant and ImmunoSEQ Analyzer, with V, D and J genes assigned per IMGT definitions. Clonality, which ranges from 0 to 1, was calculated as one minus the normalized Shannon entropy of productive rearrangement frequencies. Only overrepresented clonotypes making up at least 0.05% of each patient's repertoire were included in the public clonotype analysis. Thirteen age-matched healthy donor repertoires from immuneACCESS were used as controls for clonality. In its TCRdb copy, this immuneACCESS table keeps in-frame sequences only and misses some clones. Where compared with another copy, unresolved V genes explain less than half of these, and the others have no known cause. That table supplies the V and J calls and clone size; D and trimming were determined from the DNA. The sample table holds about 300,000 clones, of which roughly four fifths were seen once. The ten largest account for around 5.3% of the sample.

Taken with the paper, the label for time point translates to: progressive disease on ibrutinib. Around 1.8 micrograms of genomic DNA were extracted from cryopreserved PBMCs for TCR beta library preparation. High-throughput TCR beta sequencing was performed on longitudinal blood samples from CLL patients receiving ibrutinib monotherapy. The patients took part in an open-label, single-center phase 2 trial of ibrutinib monotherapy. V gives up 3 bases and J gives up 2 bases, and the segment between their germline ends measures 7 bases. The CDR3 runs 13 amino acids, cysteine and phenylalanine included. Of the read, only the CDR3 DNA is kept; its 39 bases are in frame from base 1. CDR1 and CDR2 (MGHDK, SYGVNS) derive from the germline V gene.

This receptor was identified in a human donor with chronic lymphocytic leukemia. This sequence uses TRBV25-1 and TRBJ2-5; no D segment can be confidently identified. The sample consisted of PBMCs, taken at disease progression, from a patient treated with ibrutinib. The CDR3 loop reads CASSDPLQETQYF. The bases are TGTGCCAGCAGTGATCCCCTACAAGAGACCCAGTACTTC.